Below, 3 T cell receptor beta chains from the same sample are listed, as sequenced in a study of blood T cell repertoires in COVID-19. The repertoire was sequenced with immunoSEQ multiplex PCR; TCRdb's copy has only in-frame clones and lacks some. Here the sample spans some 240,000 clones, 80% to 85% being singletons. The sequencing sample was made of PBMCs or T cells enriched from blood (not recorded which). Every receptor here comes from a man aged 50 to 60 who had recovered from COVID-19.

The chain employs TRBV11-3 and TRBJ2-3; D gene uncertain. Trimming cost V 1 base and J 6 bases, with 8 bases left between them. The CDR3 contains 13 residues. Germline values: CDR1 SGHNT, CDR2 YENEEA. The CDR3 is CASSLGAADTQYF. CDR3 DNA sequence: TGTGCCAGCAGCTTAGGGGCCGCGGATACGCAGTATTTT. Supplemented by reference TRBV11-3 and TRBJ2-3, the full variable domain reads EAGVVQSPRYKIIEKKQPVAFWCNPISGHNTLYWYLQNLGQGPELLIRYENEEAVDDSQLPKDRFSAERLKGVDSTLKIQPAELGDSAVYLCASSLGAADTQYFGPGTRLTVL.

V gene TRBV5-4 combines with J gene TRBJ2-7, with 7 positions matching TRBD1. V trimming: 6 bases; J trimming: 5 bases; junction bases outside the gene matches: 11. Germline V gives CDR1 SGHNT, CDR2 YYREEE (reference sequence). CDR3 length equals 14 residues. The CDR3 bases are TGTGCCAGCACCCTCCAGGGACAGCCCCACGAGCAGTACTTC. Amino acids: CASTLQGQPHEQYF.

The CDR3 here is CAISESRGGSTDTQYF. DNA of the CDR3: TGTGCCATCAGTGAGTCAAGGGGGGGTTCCACAGATACGCAGTATTTT. This chain joins TRBV10-3 and TRBJ2-3; D possibly corresponds to TRBD2 (7 bases). The CDR3 is 16 amino acids. The V end lost 0 bases, the J end lost 2 bases, and 12 bases lay between the germline ends. The germline V gene has CDR1 ENHRY and CDR2 SYGVKD.